This T cell receptor beta chain came from a study of blood T cells in healthy people across ages. Study-level information: Per two T cells, about one barcoded beta molecule was captured through template switching.

Primed by a sample-barcoded 5' primer and a J-beta primer mix, a second PCR proceeded for roughly 6 to 12 cycles. TCRdb passed the 5' RACE reads through MiXCR, listing each CDR3 protein once. This sample yields roughly 680,000 distinct CDR3 sequences, of which around 52% are seen a single time; roughly 14% belongs to the top ten. Every participating donor contributed approximately 9.5 milliliters of peripheral blood through a draw. The sample consisted of blood. The clonotype was recovered from a woman older than 75 in good health.

The CDR3 DNA reads TGTGCCAGCAGACAAAGAACAGGGGTCCCCGGGGAGCTGTTTTTT. This encodes CASRQRTGVPGELFF. This sequence joins TRBV11-1 and TRBJ2-2, with TRBD1 identical over 7 bases. The junction had 10 bases not matched to a gene; V was cut back by 6 bases and J by 6 bases. The CDR3 covers 15 residues. Germline V lookup: CDR1 SGHAT, CDR2 FQDESV (reference sequence).